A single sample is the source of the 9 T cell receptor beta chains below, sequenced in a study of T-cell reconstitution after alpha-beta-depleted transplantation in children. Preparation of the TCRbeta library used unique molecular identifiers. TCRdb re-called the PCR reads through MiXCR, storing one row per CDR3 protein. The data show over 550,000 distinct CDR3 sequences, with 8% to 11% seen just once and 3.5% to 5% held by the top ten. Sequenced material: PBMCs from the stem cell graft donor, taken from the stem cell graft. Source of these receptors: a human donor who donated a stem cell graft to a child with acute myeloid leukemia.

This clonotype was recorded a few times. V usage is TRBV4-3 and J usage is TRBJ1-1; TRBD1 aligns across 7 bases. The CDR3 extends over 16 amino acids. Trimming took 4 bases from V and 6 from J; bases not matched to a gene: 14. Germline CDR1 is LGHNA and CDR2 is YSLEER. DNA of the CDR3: TGCGCCAGCAGCCCGTCCCGGGACAGAAACGGGGCTGAAGCTTTCTTT. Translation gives CASSPSRDRNGAEAFF.

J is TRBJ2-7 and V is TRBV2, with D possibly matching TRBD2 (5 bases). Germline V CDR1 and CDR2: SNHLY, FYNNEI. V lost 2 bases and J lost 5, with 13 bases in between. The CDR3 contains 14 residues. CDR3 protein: CASSETLAGHEQYF. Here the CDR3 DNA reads TGTGCCAGCAGTGAAACTCTAGCTGGCCACGAGCAGTACTTC.

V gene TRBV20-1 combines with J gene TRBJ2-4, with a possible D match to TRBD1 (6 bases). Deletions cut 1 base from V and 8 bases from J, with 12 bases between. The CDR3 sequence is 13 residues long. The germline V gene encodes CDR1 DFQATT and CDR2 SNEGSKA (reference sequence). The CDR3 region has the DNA TGCAGTGCTAGAGGGGACACAAGGTACATTCAGTACTTC. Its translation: CSARGDTRYIQYF.

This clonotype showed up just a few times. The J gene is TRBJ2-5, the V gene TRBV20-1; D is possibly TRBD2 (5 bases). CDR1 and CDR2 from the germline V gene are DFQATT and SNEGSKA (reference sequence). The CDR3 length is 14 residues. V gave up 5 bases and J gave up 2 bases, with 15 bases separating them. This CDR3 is CSALQSRGQETQYF. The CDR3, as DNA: TGCAGTGCTCTCCAGAGCCGAGGGCAAGAGACCCAGTACTTC.

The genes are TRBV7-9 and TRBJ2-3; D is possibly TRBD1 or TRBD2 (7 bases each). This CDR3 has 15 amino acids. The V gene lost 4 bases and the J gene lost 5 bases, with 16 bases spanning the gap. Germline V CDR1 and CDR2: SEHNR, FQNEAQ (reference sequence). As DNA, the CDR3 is TGTGCCAGCAGCTGGATTACAGGGGAGGGAGATACGCAGTATTTT. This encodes CASSWITGEGDTQYF. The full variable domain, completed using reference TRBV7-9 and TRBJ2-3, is DTGVSQNPRHKITKRGQNVTFRCDPISEHNRLYWYRQTLGQGPEFLTYFQNEAQLEKSRLLSDRFSAERPKGSFSTLEIQRTEQGDSAMYLCASSWITGEGDTQYFGPGTRLTVL.

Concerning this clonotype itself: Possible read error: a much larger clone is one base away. CDR3 in amino acids: CSTGLDVSYEQYF. The CDR3 region has the DNA TGCTCGACAGGGCTGGACGTCTCCTACGAGCAGTACTTC. This sequence joins TRBV20-1 and TRBJ2-7; 7 bases are shared with TRBD1. Germline-derived CDR1 and CDR2 are DFQATT and SNEGSKA (reference sequence). The CDR3 totals 13 residues.

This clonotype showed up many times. CDR3 in DNA: TGTGCCAGCAGTTACGTGGGAGGGTTCGGGGAGCTGTTTTTT. Protein product: CASSYVGGFGELFF. The V and J genes are TRBV6-5 and TRBJ2-2, with TRBD2 matching over 7 bases. The germline CDR1 and CDR2 sequences are MNHEY and SVGAGI. The CDR3 consists of 14 residues. V lost 2 bases to trimming and J lost 7 bases; unmatched junction nucleotides: 4.

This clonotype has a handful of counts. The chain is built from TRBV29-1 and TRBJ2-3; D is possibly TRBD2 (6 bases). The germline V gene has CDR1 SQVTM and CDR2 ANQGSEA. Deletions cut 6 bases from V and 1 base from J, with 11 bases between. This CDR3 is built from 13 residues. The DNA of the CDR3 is TGCAGCGTCGGGAGCGTCGGCACAGATACGCAGTATTTT. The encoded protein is CSVGSVGTDTQYF.

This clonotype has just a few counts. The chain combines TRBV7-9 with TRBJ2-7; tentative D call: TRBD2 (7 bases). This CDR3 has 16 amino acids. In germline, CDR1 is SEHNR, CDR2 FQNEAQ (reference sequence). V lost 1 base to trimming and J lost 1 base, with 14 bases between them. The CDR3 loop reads CASSLDPGRGSYEQYF. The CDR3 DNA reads TGTGCCAGCAGCTTAGATCCAGGGAGGGGGTCCTACGAGCAGTACTTC.